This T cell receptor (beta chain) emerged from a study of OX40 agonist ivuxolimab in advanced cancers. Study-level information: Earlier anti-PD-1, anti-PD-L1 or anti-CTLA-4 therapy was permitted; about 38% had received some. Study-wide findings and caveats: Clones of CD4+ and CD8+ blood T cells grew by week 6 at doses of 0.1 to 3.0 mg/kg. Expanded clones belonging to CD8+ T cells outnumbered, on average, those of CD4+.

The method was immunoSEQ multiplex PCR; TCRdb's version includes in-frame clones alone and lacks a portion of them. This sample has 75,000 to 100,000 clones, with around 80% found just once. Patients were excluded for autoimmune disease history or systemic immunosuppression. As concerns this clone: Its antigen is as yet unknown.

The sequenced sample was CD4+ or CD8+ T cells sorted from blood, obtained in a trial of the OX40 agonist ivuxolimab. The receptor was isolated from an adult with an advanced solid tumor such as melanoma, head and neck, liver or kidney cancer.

CDR3 bases: TGTGCCAGCAGCTTCGGACAGAGCGACGAGCAGTACTTC. It encodes CASSFGQSDEQYF. The J gene is TRBJ2-7, the V gene TRBV7-8, with D tentatively TRBD1 (6 bases). The V gene's germline CDR1 is SGHVS and CDR2 FQNEAQ. V was trimmed by 3 bases and J by 5 bases, leaving 11 bases between them. There are 13 residues in the CDR3. Based on the CDR3 plus reference TRBV7-8 and TRBJ2-7, the full variable domain is GAGVSQSPRYKVAKRGQDVALRCDPISGHVSLFWYQQALGQGPEFLTYFQNEAQLDKSGLPSDRFFAERPEGSVSTLKIQRTQQEDSAVYLCASSFGQSDEQYFGPGTRLTVT.